This TCR beta chain was found in a study of lymphopenia after photon versus proton radiotherapy. The study's findings and limits: Under photons, naive T cells and diversity fell while effector/memory populations rose. Post-nadir TCR diversity decline inversely tracked overall survival among those who died. Survival link was tested only in deceased patients; proton benefit remains a possibility. After lymphocyte nadir, photon-treated repertoires showed oligoclonal expansion, especially CD8+ Temra.

TCRdb's table, derived via immunoSEQ multiplex PCR, lists solely in-frame clones and lacks some. The repertoire consists of roughly 150,000 clones, with less than 90% occurring once and the leading ten covering approximately 4.7%. With regard to this clone: Antigen: not known.

CDR3 length: 15 residues. The germline gives CDR1 MDHEN, CDR2 SYDVKM. The germline V and J ends were trimmed by 2 bases and 2 bases, with 12 bases remaining between them. Sample: peripheral blood, taken from a patient treated with photon-based radiotherapy. The source of this sequence is a man aged 50 to 60 with gastric cancer. The genes are TRBV28 and TRBJ1-2; D is undetermined. The CDR3 coding sequence is TGTGCCAGCAGTTTACCTGCCGGGATCAACTATGGCTACACCTTC. As protein: CASSLPAGINYGYTF.